This TCR beta chain was identified during a study of radiation and T cells in renal cell carcinoma. Findings and limits, study-wide: Only small tumor regions of about 1.1 g were sampled. Compared with controls, irradiated tumors showed greater TCR clonality.

Method: immunoSEQ multiplex PCR; TCRdb's copy keeps in-frame clones and lacks some. The repertoire has 15,000 or so clones, approximately 58% of them found once; the top ten carry 9.7%. The treatment was: treatment-naive control, cytoreductive nephrectomy. Treatment-naive patients without radiation supplied the control tumors at nephrectomy. This renal cell carcinoma was of the clear cell type. As for this clone: Its matching antigen is unknown.

V shed 7 bases and J 3 bases; nucleotides not matched to a gene: 8. Germline CDR1 and CDR2: SEHNR and FQNEAQ (reference sequence). This CDR3 is 15 amino acids long. The receptor comes from a man aged 35 to 55 with renal cell carcinoma. The sequencing used tumor tissue, collected from a patient whose treatment was nephrectomy without radiotherapy. This chain connects TRBV7-9 to TRBJ2-3; 9 bases fit TRBD2. The CDR3, as DNA: TGTGCCAGCACCGAATTTGCGGGGGGGACAGATACGCAGTATTTT. Translating it yields CASTEFAGGTDTQYF.